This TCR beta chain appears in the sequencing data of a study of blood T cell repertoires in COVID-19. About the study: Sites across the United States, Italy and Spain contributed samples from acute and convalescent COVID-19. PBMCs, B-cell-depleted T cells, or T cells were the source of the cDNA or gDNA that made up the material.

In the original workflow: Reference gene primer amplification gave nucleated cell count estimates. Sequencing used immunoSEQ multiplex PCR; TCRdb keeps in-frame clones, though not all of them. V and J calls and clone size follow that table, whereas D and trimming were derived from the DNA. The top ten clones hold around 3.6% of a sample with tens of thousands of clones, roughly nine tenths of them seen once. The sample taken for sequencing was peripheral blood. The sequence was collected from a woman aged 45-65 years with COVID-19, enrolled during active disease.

CDR3 region: CASSLGLAGTYEQYF. CDR3 bases: TGTGCCAGCAGCTTAGGGCTAGCGGGTACCTACGAGCAGTACTTC. This rearrangement joins TRBV11-2 to TRBJ2-7; 8 nucleotides agree with TRBD2. V lost 1 base to trimming and J lost 2 bases; unmatched junction nucleotides: 4. The CDR3 loop spans 15 amino acids. Germline V CDR1 and CDR2: SGHAT, FQNNGV.